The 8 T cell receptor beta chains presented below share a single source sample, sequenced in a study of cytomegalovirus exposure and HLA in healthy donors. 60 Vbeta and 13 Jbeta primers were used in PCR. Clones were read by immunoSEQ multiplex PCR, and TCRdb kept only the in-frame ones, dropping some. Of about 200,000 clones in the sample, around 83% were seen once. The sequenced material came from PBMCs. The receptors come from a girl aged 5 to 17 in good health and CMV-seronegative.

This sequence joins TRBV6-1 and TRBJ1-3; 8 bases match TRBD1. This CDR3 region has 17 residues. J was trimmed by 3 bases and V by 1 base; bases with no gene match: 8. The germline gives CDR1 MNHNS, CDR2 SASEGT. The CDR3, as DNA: TGTGCCAGCAGTGAAGTTTACCAGGGGGCAGTTGGAAACACCATATATTTT. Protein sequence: CASSEVYQGAVGNTIYF.

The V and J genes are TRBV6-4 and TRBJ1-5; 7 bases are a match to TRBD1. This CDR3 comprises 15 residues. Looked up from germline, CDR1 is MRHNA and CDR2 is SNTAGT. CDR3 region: CTEPKGQVSHQPQHF. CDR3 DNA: TGTACCGAACCCAAAGGACAGGTCAGCCATCAGCCCCAGCATTTT.

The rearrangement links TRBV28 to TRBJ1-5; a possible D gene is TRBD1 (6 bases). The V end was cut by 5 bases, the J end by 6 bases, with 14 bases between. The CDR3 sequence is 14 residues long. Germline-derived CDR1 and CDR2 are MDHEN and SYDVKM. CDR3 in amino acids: CASSDSGGTQPQHF. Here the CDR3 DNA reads TGTGCCAGCAGTGATTCGGGGGGCACTCAGCCCCAGCATTTT.

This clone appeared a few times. Here the CDR3 reads CASSPGRQGGTEAFF. The DNA of the CDR3 is TGTGCCAGTAGTCCAGGAAGACAGGGAGGAACTGAAGCTTTCTTT. The chain is built from TRBV19 and TRBJ1-1; 7 bases line up with TRBD1. The CDR3 is made up of 15 amino acids. J gave up 5 bases and V 5 bases, and 11 bases lay outside the gene matches. CDR1 is LNHDA, CDR2 SQIVND, per germline (reference sequence). Combining the CDR3 with reference TRBV19 and TRBJ1-1 gives the whole variable domain DGGITQSPKYLFRKEGQNVTLSCEQNLNHDAMYWYRQDPGQGLRLIYYSQIVNDFQKGDIAEGYSVSREKKESFPLTVTSAQKNPTAFYLCASSPGRQGGTEAFFGQGTRLTVV.

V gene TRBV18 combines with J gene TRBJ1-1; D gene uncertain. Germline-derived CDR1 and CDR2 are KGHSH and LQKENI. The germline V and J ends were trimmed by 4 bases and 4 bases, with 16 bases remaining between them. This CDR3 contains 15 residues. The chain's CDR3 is CASSRTGPEGTEAFF. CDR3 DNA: TGTGCCAGCTCACGGACGGGTCCGGAGGGCACTGAAGCTTTCTTT.

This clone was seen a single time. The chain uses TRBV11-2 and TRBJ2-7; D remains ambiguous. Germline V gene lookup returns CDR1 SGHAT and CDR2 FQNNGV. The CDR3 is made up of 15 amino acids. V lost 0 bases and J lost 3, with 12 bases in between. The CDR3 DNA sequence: TGTGCCAGCAGCTTAGAGGGTAGCAGCGACTACGAGCAGTACTTC. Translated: CASSLEGSSDYEQYF. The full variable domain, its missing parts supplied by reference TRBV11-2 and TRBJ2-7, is EAGVAQSPRYKIIEKRQSVAFWCNPISGHATLYWYQQILGQGPKLLIQFQNNGVVDDSQLPKDRFSAERLKGVDSTLKIQPAKLEDSAVYLCASSLEGSSDYEQYFGPGTRLTVT.

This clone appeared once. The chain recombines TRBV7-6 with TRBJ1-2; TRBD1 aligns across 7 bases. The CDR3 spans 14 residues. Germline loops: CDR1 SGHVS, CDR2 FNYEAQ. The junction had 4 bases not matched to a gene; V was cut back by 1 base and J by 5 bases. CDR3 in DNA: TGTGCCAGCAGCTTAGATCCAGGGGGTTATGGCTACACCTTC. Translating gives CASSLDPGGYGYTF.

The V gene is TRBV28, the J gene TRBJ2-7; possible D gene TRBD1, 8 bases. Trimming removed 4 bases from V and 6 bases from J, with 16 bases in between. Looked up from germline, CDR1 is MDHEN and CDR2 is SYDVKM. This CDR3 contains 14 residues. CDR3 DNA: TGTGCCAGCAGTTCCCGACAGGGGAGGGTCGAGCAGTACTTC. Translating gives CASSSRQGRVEQYF. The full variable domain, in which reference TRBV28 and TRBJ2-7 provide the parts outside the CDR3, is DVKVTQSSRYLVKRTGEKVFLECVQDMDHENMFWYRQDPGLGLRLIYFSYDVKMKEKGDIPEGYSVSREKKERFSLILESASTNQTSMYLCASSSRQGRVEQYFGPGTRLTVT.